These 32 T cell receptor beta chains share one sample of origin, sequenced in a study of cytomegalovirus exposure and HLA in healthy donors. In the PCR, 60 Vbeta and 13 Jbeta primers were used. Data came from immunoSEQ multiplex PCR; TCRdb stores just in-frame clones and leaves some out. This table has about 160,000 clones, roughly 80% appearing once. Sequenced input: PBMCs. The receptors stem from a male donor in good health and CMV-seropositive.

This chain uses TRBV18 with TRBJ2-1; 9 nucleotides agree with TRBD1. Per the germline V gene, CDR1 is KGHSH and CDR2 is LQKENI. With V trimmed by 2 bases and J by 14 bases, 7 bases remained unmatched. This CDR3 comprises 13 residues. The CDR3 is CASSPSRDRDKFF. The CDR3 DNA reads TGTGCCAGCTCACCATCCCGGGACAGGGATAAGTTCTTC. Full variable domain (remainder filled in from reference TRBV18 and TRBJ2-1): NAGVMQNPRHLVRRRGQEARLRCSPMKGHSHVYWYRQLPEEGLKFMVYLQKENIIDESGMPKERFSAEFPKEGPSILRIQQVVRGDSAAYFCASSPSRDRDKFFGPGTRLTVL.

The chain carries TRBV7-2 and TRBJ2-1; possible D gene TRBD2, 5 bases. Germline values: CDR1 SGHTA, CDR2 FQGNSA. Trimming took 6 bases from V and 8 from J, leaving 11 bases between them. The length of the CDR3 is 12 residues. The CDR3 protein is CASSYPRDEQFF. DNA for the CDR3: TGTGCCAGCAGTTATCCGCGGGATGAGCAGTTCTTC.

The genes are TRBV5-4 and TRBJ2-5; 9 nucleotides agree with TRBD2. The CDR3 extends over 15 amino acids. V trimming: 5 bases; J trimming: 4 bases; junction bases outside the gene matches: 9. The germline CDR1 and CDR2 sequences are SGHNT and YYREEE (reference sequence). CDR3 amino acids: CASSYSGSSGETQYF. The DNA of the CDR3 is TGTGCCAGCAGTTATAGCGGGAGCTCTGGAGAGACCCAGTACTTC.

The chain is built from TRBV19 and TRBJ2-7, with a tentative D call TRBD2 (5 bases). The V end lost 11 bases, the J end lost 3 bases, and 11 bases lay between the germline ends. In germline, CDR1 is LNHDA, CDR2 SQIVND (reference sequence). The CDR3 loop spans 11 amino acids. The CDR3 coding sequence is TGTGCCTCCGGACGGGGCTACGAGCAGTACTTC. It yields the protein CASGRGYEQYF.

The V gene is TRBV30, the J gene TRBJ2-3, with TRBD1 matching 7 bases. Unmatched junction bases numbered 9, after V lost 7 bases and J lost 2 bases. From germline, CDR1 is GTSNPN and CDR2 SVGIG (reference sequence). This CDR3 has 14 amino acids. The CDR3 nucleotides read TGTGCCTTTACAGGGGCCCAACTCACAGATACGCAGTATTTT. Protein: CAFTGAQLTDTQYF.

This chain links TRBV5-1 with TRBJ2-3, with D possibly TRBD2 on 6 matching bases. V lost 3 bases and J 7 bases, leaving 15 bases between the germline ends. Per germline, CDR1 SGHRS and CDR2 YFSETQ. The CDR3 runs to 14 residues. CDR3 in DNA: TGCGCCAGCAGCTCGGGAGAGATTGCAAATACGCAGTATTTT. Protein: CASSSGEIANTQYF.

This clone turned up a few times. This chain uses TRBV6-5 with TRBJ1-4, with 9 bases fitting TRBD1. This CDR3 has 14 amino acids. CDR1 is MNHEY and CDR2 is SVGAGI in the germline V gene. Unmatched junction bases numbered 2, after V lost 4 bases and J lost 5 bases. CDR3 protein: CASSWDRVNEKLFF. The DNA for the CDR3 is TGTGCCAGCAGTTGGGACAGGGTAAATGAAAAACTGTTTTTT.

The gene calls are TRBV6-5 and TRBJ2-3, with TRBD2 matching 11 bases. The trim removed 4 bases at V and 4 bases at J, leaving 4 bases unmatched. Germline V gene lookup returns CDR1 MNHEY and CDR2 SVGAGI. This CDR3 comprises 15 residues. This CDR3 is CASSSSGRLSDTQYF. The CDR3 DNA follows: TGTGCCAGCAGTTCTAGCGGGAGGCTGTCAGATACGCAGTATTTT.

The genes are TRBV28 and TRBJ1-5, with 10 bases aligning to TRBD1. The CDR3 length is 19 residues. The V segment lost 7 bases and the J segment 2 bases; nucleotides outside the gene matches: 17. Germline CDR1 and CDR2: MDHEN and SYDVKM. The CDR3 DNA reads TGTGCCAGCACCCCACATCAGGGACAGGGGCGAGGAGGCAATCAGCCCCAGCATTTT. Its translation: CASTPHQGQGRGGNQPQHF.

DNA for the CDR3: TGTGCCAGCAGCCCACGGGAGCTGGTCTATGAGCAGTTCTTC. Protein sequence: CASSPRELVYEQFF. The rearrangement uses TRBV9 and TRBJ2-1; D might be TRBD2 (6 bases). Germline-derived CDR1 and CDR2 are SGDLS and YYNGEE. This CDR3 has 14 residues. Trimming took 4 bases from V and 8 from J, leaving 16 bases between them.

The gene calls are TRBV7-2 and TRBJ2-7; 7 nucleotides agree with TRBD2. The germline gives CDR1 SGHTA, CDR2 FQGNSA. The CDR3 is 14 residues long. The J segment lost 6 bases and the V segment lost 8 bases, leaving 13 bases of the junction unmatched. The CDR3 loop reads CASSPGAGDFEQYF. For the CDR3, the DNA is TGTGCCAGCTCCCCTGGGGCGGGAGACTTCGAGCAGTACTTC. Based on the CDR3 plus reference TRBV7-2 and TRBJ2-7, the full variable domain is GAGVSQSPSNKVTEKGKDVELRCDPISGHTALYWYRQSLGQGLEFLIYFQGNSAPDKSGLPSDRFSAERTGGSVSTLTIQRTQQEDSAVYLCASSPGAGDFEQYFGPGTRLTVT.

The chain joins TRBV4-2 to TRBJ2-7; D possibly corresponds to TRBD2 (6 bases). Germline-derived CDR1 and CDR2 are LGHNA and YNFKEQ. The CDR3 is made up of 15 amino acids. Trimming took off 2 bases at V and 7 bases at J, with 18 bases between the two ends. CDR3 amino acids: CASSQRGGNVWEQYF. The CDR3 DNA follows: TGTGCCAGCAGCCAACGAGGAGGGAACGTTTGGGAGCAGTACTTC.

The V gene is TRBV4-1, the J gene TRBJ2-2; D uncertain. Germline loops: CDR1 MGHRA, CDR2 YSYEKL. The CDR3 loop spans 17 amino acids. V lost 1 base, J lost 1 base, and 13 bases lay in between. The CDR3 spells CASSQALRLRNTGELFF. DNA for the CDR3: TGCGCCAGCAGCCAAGCCCTGAGGCTACGGAACACCGGGGAGCTGTTTTTT.

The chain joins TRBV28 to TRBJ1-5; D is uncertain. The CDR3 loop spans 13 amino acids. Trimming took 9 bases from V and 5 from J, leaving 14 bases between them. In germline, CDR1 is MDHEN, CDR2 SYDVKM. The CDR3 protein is CASAPGSHQPQHF. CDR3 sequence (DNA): TGTGCCAGTGCGCCCGGGTCCCATCAGCCCCAGCATTTT.

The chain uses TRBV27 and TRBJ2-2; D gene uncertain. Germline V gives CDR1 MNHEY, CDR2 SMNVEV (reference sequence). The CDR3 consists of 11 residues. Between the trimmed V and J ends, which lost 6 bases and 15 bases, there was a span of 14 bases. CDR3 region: CASSLNSQVFF. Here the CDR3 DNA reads TGTGCCAGCAGCCTCAACTCTCAGGTGTTTTTT.

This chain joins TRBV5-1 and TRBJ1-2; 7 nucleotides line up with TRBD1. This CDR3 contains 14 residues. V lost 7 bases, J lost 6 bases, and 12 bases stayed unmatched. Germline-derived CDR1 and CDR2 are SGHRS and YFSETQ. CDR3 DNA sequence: TGCGCCAGCTCGATAACAGGGGCGACAAATGGCTACACCTTC. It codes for CASSITGATNGYTF.

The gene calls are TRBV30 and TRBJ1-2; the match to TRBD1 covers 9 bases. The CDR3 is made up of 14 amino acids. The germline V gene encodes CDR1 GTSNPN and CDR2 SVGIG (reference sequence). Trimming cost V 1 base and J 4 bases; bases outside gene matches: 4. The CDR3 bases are TGTGCCTGGAGTGAGGGACAGGGTGCCTATGGCTACACCTTC. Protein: CAWSEGQGAYGYTF.

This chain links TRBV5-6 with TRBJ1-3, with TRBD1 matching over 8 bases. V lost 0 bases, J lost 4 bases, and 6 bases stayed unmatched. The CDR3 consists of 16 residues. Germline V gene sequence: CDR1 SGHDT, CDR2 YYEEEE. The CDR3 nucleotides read TGTGCCAGCAGCTTGGGTGGACAGGGTTCGGGAAACACCATATATTTT. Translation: CASSLGGQGSGNTIYF.

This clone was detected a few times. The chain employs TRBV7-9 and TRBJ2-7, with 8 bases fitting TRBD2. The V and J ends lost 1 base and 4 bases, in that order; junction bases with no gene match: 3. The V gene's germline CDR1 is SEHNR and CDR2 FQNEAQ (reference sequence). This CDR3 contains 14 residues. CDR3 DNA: TGTGCCAGCAGCTTAGAACTAGCGGAATACGAGCAGTACTTC. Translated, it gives CASSLELAEYEQYF.

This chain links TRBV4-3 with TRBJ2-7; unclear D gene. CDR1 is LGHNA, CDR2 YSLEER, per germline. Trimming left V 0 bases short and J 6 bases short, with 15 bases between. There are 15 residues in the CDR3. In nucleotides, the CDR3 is TGCGCCAGCAGCCAAGATAGTACGATCGATGGCGAGCAGTACTTC. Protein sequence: CASSQDSTIDGEQYF.

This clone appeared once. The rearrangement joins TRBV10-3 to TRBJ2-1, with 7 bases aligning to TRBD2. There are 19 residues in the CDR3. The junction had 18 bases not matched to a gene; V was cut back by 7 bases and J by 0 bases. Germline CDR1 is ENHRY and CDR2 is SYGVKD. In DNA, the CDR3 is TGTGCCATCACTGGGGGGGGTCTGGCAGGGTCGAGCTCCTACAATGAGCAGTTCTTC. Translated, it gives CAITGGGLAGSSSYNEQFF.

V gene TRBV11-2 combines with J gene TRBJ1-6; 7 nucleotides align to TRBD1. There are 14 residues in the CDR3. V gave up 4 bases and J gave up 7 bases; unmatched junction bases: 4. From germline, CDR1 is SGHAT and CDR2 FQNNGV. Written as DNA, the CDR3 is TGTGCCAGCAGCTCGGACAGGAGAAATTCACCCCTCCACTTT. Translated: CASSSDRRNSPLHF.

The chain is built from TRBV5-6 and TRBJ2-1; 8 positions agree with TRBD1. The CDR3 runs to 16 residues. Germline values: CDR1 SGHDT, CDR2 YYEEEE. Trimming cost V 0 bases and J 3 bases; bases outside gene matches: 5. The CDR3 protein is CASSLAVGQGYNEQFF. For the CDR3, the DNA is TGTGCCAGCAGCTTGGCCGTAGGACAGGGCTACAATGAGCAGTTCTTC.

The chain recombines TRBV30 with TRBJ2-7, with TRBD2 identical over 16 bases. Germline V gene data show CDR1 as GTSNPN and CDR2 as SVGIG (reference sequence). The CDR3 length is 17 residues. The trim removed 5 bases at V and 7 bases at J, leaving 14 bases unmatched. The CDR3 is CAWDADGTSGGGGEQYF. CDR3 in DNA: TGTGCCTGGGATGCGGACGGGACTAGCGGGGGGGGAGGGGAGCAGTACTTC.

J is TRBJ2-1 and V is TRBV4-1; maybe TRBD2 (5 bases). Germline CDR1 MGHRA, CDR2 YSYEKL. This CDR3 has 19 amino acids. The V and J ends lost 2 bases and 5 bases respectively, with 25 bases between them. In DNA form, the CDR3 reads TGCGCCAGCAGCCAATTTACTAACTGGCTAGCCGTGGTCAACAATGAGCAGTTCTTC. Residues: CASSQFTNWLAVVNNEQFF.

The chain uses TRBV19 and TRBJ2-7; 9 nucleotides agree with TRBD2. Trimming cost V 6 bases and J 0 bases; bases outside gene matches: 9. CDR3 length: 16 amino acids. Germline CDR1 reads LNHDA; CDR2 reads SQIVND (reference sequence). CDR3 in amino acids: CASRYSTTSGSYEQYF. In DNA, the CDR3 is TGTGCCAGTAGATACTCTACGACTAGCGGCTCCTACGAGCAGTACTTC. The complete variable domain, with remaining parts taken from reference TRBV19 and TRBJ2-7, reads DGGITQSPKYLFRKEGQNVTLSCEQNLNHDAMYWYRQDPGQGLRLIYYSQIVNDFQKGDIAEGYSVSREKKESFPLTVTSAQKNPTAFYLCASRYSTTSGSYEQYFGPGTRLTVT.

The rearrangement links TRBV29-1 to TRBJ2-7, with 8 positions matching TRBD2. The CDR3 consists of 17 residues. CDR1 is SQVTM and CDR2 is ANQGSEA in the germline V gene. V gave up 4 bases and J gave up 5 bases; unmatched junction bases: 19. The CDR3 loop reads CSVGLRGSSGKVHEQYF. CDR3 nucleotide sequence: TGCAGCGTTGGGCTTCGCGGTAGTAGCGGGAAAGTCCACGAGCAGTACTTC.

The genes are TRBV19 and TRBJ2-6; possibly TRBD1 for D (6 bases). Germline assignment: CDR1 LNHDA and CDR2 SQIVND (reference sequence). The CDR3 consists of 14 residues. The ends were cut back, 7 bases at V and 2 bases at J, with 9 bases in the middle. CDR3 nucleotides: TGTGCCAGTAACAGGGAAACTGGGGCCAACGTCCTGACTTTC. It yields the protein CASNRETGANVLTF.

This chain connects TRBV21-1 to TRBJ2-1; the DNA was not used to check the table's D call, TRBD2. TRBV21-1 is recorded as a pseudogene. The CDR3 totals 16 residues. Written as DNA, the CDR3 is TGTGCCAGCACCTCAGCAGGACTAGCGGGAGGGAATGAGCAGTTCTTC. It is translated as CASTSAGLAGGNEQFF.

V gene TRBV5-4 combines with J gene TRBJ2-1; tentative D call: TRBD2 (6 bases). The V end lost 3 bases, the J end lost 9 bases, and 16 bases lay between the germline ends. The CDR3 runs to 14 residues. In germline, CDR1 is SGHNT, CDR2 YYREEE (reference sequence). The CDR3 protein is CASSSSTSSAEQFF. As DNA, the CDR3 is TGTGCCAGCAGCTCCTCGACTAGTTCCGCTGAGCAGTTCTTC.

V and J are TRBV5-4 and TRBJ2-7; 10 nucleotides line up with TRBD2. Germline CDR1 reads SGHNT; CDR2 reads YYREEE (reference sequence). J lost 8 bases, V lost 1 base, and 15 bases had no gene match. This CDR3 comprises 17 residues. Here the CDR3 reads CASSLSASGSVPPQQYF. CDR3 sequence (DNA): TGTGCCAGCAGCTTGAGCGCTAGCGGGAGTGTACCTCCCCAGCAGTACTTC.

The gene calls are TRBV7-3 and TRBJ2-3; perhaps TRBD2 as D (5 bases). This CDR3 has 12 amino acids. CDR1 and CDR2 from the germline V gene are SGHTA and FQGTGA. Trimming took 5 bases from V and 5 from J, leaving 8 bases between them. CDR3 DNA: TGTGCCAGCAGCGACCGGGGAGATACGCAGTATTTT. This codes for CASSDRGDTQYF.